The sequence of this T cell receptor (beta chain) was determined in a study of T cells in Graves' hyperthyroidism and ophthalmopathy. Regarding the study as a whole: Among clonotypes expanded in thyroid above 0.001, most were also found in blood.

From RNA transcripts, TCR beta CDR3 regions were amplified. The HTBI primer set served for first-round RT-PCR of the TCR CDR3. TCRdb itself ran the multiplex PCR reads through MiXCR, one entry per CDR3 protein. In the table there are approximately 720,000 distinct CDR3 sequences, 18% of which are singletons. This clonotype was found many times. What it binds is not known. What was sequenced was blood. The TCR comes from a woman aged 50 to 65 with Graves' hyperthyroidism that later progressed to Graves' ophthalmopathy.

The DNA of the CDR3 is TGTGCCAGCACAATAGGGGGGGACACCGGGGAGCTGTTTTTT. Encoded protein: CASTIGGDTGELFF. The chain links TRBV2 to TRBJ2-2, with a weak D call TRBD2 (7 bases). CDR1 is SNHLY and CDR2 is FYNNEI in the germline V gene. The V end was cut by 7 bases, the J end by 3 bases, with 12 bases between. This CDR3 is 14 amino acids long.